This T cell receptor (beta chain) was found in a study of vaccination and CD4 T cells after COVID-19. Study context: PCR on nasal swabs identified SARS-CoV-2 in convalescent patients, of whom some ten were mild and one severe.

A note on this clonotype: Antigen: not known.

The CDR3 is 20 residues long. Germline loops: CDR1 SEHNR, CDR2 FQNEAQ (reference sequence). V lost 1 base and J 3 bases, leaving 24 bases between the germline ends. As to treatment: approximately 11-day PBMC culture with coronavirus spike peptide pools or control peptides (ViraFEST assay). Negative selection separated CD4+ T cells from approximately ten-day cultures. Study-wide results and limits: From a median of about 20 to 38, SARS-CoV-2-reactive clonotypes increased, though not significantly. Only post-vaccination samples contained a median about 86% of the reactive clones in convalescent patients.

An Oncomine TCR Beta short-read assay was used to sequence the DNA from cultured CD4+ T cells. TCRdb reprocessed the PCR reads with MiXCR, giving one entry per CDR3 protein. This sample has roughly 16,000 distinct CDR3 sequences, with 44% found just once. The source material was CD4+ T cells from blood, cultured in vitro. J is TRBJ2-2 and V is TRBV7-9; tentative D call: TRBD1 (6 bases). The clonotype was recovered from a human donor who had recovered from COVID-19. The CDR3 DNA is TGTGCCAGCAGCTTAGGTGCCGGGGCAGGGACACCCAAGTACACCGGGGAGCTGTTTTTT. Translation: CASSLGAGAGTPKYTGELFF.